This T cell receptor (beta chain) was recorded in a study of regulatory T cells in long-lasting Graves disease. Findings and caveats of the study: Samples came from peripheral blood alone, without thyroid tissue. Newly diagnosed disease favored TRBV20-1 and TRBJ2-1 over persistent disease.

The CDR3 extends over 15 amino acids. Unmatched junction bases numbered 9, after V lost 1 base and J lost 7 bases. Germline V gene sequence: CDR1 SGHKS, CDR2 YYEKEE (reference sequence). Investigators prepared the TCR beta libraries by applying iRepertoire HTBI primers and Arm-PCR of CDR3 regions. Via MiXCR, TCRdb re-called the multiplex PCR reads, giving one row per CDR3 protein. The top ten hold about 61% of the sample, which has about 290,000 distinct CDR3 sequences, around 23% seen once. This clonotype was observed many times. Antigen specificity is unknown. Indicated time point: persistent/refractory GD, antithyroid drugs over 5 years with positive TRAb. PBMC RNA was the source of the TCR library. Criteria from the American Thyroid Association guidelines were applied to diagnose Graves' disease.

This chain uses TRBV5-5 with TRBJ2-7; 9 bases line up with TRBD2. The receptor comes from a female donor with Graves disease. This sample comprised peripheral blood mononuclear cells (PBMCs), obtained when the disease was refractory, from a patient treated with antithyroid drugs. CDR3: CASSLSAREGREQYF. The CDR3 DNA reads TGTGCCAGCAGCTTGTCCGCGCGGGAGGGGCGGGAGCAGTACTTC. Combining the CDR3 with reference TRBV5-5 and TRBJ2-7 gives the whole variable domain DAGVTQSPTHLIKTRGQQVTLRCSPISGHKSVSWYQQVLGQGPQFIFQYYEKEERGRGNFPDRFSARQFPNYSSELNVNALLLGDSALYLCASSLSAREGREQYFGPGTRLTVT.